This entry describes one TCR beta chain. Its antigen is still unknown. No base qualities exist here, and no much larger clone lies one base off it. V and J lose 1 base and 2 bases, and a span of 10 bases separates them. The germline V gene gives CDR1 as SGHAT and CDR2 as FQNNGV. The CDR3, cysteine through phenylalanine, is 15 amino acids long. CDR3 DNA is the only sequence kept; it has 45 bases, read in frame from the first base. The entry originates in a study of blood T cell repertoires in COVID-19 (dated by TCRdb to 2020 to 2022). A note on the overall study: Samples covering the acute and convalescent phases of COVID-19 were provided by collaborators in the United States, Italy and Spain. Deeply sampled blood TCRbeta repertoires from subjects exposed to, actively infected with, or recovered from COVID-19 were included in the dataset. The samples were drawn from two sources: the first 160 participants of the ongoing ImmuneRACE study, and 950 to 1,500 subjects contributed by 6 global collaborators. A freely available public database, intended as a resource for researchers studying the immune response to SARS-CoV-2, is where the repertoires were released. The material from the prospective study consisted of cDNA or gDNA derived from T cells, B-cell-depleted T cells, or PBMCs. The sample metadata nearly always contained a de-identified subject ID, COVID-19 status, age in years and sex. Where HLA class I and class II types were available, the types were taken from metadata supplied by the sample provider, not from assay-based typing. The research as a whole found: How much clinical and demographic metadata was included differed by source and by participant, and the metadata was provided uncurated.

The collaborating institutions used their own protocols to collect whole blood in K2EDTA tubes. For TCRbeta analysis, collaborator samples were shipped as frozen whole blood, as isolated PBMCs, or as DNA extracted from either sample type. TCRbeta CDR3 regions were amplified from genomic DNA by means of the immunoSEQ Assay, a bias-controlled multiplex PCR. In the original analysis: Within the assay, amplification of reference gene primers was used to estimate how many nucleated cells each sample contained. To quantify the absolute abundance of each unique TCRbeta CDR3 rearrangement, sequence reads were collapsed and filtered. For each sample, productive Simpson clonality was calculated as the square root of Simpson's diversity index over productive rearrangements. This is the immuneACCESS table as TCRdb keeps it, with only in-frame sequences that have V and J called. A part of the clones is gone; compared with another copy, unresolved V genes explain less than half, and the rest is unexplained. The V and J calls and clone size come from that table; D and trimming were worked out from the DNA. The sample table lists more than 95,000 clones, approximately 79% of them with a count of one. Of the sample, 2.5% to 3% falls within the top ten clones.

Specimen: peripheral blood. The sequence is built from TRBV11-2 and TRBJ2-3; tentative D gene TRBD2, with 6 bases matching. The TCR sequence derives from a man over 45 with acute or convalescent COVID-19. The DNA sequence is given as TGTGCCAGCAGCTTAGTGGAGGGGACCACAGATACGCAGTATTTT. This translates into CASSLVEGTTDTQYF.